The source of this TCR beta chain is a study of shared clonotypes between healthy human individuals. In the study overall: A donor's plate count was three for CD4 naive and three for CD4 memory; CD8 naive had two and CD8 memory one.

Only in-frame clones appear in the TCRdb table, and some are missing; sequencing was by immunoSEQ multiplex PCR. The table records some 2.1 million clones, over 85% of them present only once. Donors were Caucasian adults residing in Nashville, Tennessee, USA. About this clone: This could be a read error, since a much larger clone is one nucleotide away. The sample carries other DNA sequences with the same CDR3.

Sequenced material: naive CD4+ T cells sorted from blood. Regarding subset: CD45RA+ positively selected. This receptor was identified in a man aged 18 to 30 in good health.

The chain's CDR3 is CASSLAGTDTQYF. The CDR3 nucleotides are TGTGCCAGCAGTTTAGCCGGGACAGATACGCAGTATTTT. The chain carries TRBV28 and TRBJ2-3; D not resolved. Germline V lookup: CDR1 MDHEN, CDR2 SYDVKM. Trimming removed 2 bases at V and 3 bases at J, with 6 bases between. This CDR3 has 13 residues.